The 31 T cell receptor beta chains below come from one sample, sequenced in a study of blood T cell repertoires in COVID-19. Sequenced by immunoSEQ multiplex PCR; TCRdb stores in-frame clones only, minus some. The profile covers approximately 74,000 clones, with 88% appearing a single time and around 2% taken by the ten largest. The specimen was peripheral blood. These receptor sequences come from a woman older than 75 with active or convalescent COVID-19.

The rearrangement links TRBV11-3 to TRBJ2-3; 7 bases are a match to TRBD2. Germline CDR1 reads SGHNT; CDR2 reads YENEEA. V lost 5 bases and J lost 2; bases outside the gene matches: 4. The CDR3 is made up of 14 amino acids. The CDR3 region is CASSNRDYTDTQYF. In nucleotides, the CDR3 is TGTGCCAGCAGCAACCGGGACTACACAGATACGCAGTATTTT.

The rearrangement uses TRBV20-1 and TRBJ1-2; weak D call: TRBD1 (6 bases). Germline lookup yields CDR1 DFQATT and CDR2 SNEGSKA (reference sequence). V gave up 6 bases and J gave up 2 bases, with 7 bases separating them. This CDR3 comprises 11 residues. CDR3 in amino acids: CSATGNYGYTF. The CDR3 nucleotides read TGCAGTGCAACAGGGAACTATGGCTACACCTTC.

The genes are TRBV4-2 and TRBJ2-3; 10 positions match TRBD2. CDR1 is LGHNA and CDR2 is YNFKEQ in the germline V gene. The CDR3 is 16 residues long. With V trimmed by 1 base and J by 1 base, 2 bases remained unmatched. CDR3 residues: CASSQGLAGGTDTQYF. The CDR3 DNA reads as TGTGCCAGCAGCCAAGGACTAGCGGGCGGCACAGATACGCAGTATTTT.

This chain links TRBV4-1 with TRBJ2-1, with 8 bases identical to TRBD2. The J segment lost 0 bases and the V segment lost 4 bases, leaving 5 bases of the junction unmatched. CDR1 and CDR2 (germline): MGHRA, YSYEKL. The CDR3 runs 16 residues. CDR3 nucleotides: TGCGCCAGCAGCCTCGTAGGGACTAGCTCCTACAATGAGCAGTTCTTC. As protein: CASSLVGTSSYNEQFF.

V and J are TRBV9 and TRBJ2-7; TRBD1 matches at 8 bases. Germline assignment: CDR1 SGDLS and CDR2 YYNGEE. The CDR3 spans 14 residues. Losses at the gene ends were 4 bases for V and 5 bases for J; bases not matched to a gene: 8. As DNA, the CDR3 is TGTGCCAGCAGCCAAGACAGGGGTGGGAACGAGCAGTACTTC. Translation: CASSQDRGGNEQYF.

V gene TRBV6-6 combines with J gene TRBJ2-1; 8 nucleotides line up with TRBD1. The CDR3 loop spans 15 amino acids. Germline CDR1 and CDR2: MNHNY and SVGAGI (reference sequence). Unmatched junction bases numbered 14, after V lost 7 bases and J lost 9 bases. This CDR3 is CASTYPGGGFGEQFF. CDR3 bases: TGTGCCAGCACCTACCCAGGGGGCGGCTTCGGTGAGCAGTTCTTC.

The chain has TRBV6-6 and TRBJ2-1; 12 bases align to TRBD2. Germline CDR1 is MNHNY and CDR2 is SVGAGI (reference sequence). The CDR3 extends over 14 amino acids. V lost 6 bases, J lost 4 bases, and 1 base stayed unmatched. CDR3 region: CASRGLAGYNEQFF. The CDR3 nucleotides read TGTGCCAGCAGGGGACTAGCGGGTTACAATGAGCAGTTCTTC.

The J gene is TRBJ2-7, the V gene TRBV6-2 or TRBV6-3; 8 bases agree with TRBD2. V gave up 2 bases and J gave up 7 bases; unmatched junction bases: 19. This CDR3 is built from 18 residues. Per germline, CDR1 MNHEY and CDR2 SVGEGT. CDR3 nucleotides: TGTGCCAGCAGTTACGCTACCGACGAGCGGGAGAGCCTTTGGGAGCAGTACTTC. This translates into CASSYATDERESLWEQYF.

This chain joins TRBV5-1 and TRBJ2-5, with TRBD2 identical over 10 bases. The CDR3 length is 14 residues. Germline assignment: CDR1 SGHRS and CDR2 YFSETQ. Losses at the gene ends were 6 bases for V and 4 bases for J; bases not matched to a gene: 6. In DNA, the CDR3 is TGCGCCAGCAAAGCTAGCGGGGGAATAGAGACCCAGTACTTC. This sequence encodes CASKASGGIETQYF.

J is TRBJ1-2 and V is TRBV7-2; no definite D call. Germline CDR1 reads SGHTA; CDR2 reads FQGNSA. The V end lost 0 bases, the J end lost 2 bases, and 10 bases lay between the germline ends. The CDR3 totals 15 residues. The CDR3 here is CASSLAADGNYGYTF. The CDR3 DNA reads TGTGCCAGCAGCTTAGCGGCTGACGGGAACTATGGCTACACCTTC.

J is TRBJ2-3 and V is TRBV4-1; 8 bases line up with TRBD2. CDR1 MGHRA and CDR2 YSYEKL come from the germline V gene. The CDR3 has 19 amino acids. V was pared by 1 base and J by 0 bases, with 12 bases of the junction left unmatched. The CDR3 coding sequence is TGCGCCAGCAGCCAAGGGAACAGCGGGGGTGGGTATAGCACAGATACGCAGTATTTT. Protein sequence: CASSQGNSGGGYSTDTQYF.

This clone was seen a handful of times. This chain joins TRBV19 and TRBJ1-1, with 7 bases that match TRBD1. This CDR3 is 15 amino acids long. V was clipped by 3 bases and J by 0 bases; unmatched bases: 4. CDR1 and CDR2 from the germline V gene are LNHDA and SQIVND (reference sequence). As DNA, the CDR3 is TGTGCCAGTAGTATCCGACAGGGAATGAACACTGAAGCTTTCTTT. Its translation is CASSIRQGMNTEAFF.

This chain links TRBV19 with TRBJ1-2; possibly TRBD1 for D (5 bases). Germline CDR1 and CDR2: LNHDA and SQIVND (reference sequence). Trimming took 9 bases from V and 6 from J, leaving 14 bases between them. CDR3 length: 12 amino acids. This CDR3 reads CASLGALHGYTF. The CDR3 DNA reads TGTGCCAGCCTAGGGGCCCTCCATGGCTACACCTTC.

The chain employs TRBV6-5 and TRBJ2-3; 9 bases align to TRBD2. Germline loops: CDR1 MNHEY, CDR2 SVGAGI. The V gene end was trimmed by 4 bases and the J gene end by 2 bases; junction bases not matched to a gene: 7. The CDR3 has 16 residues. This chain's CDR3 is CASSSLAGPFTDTQYF. DNA for the CDR3: TGTGCCAGCAGTTCTCTAGCGGGACCCTTCACAGATACGCAGTATTTT.

CDR3 sequence: CASSWTGIGNTIYF. The CDR3 region has the DNA TGTGCCAGCAGCTGGACAGGGATTGGAAACACCATATATTTT. The chain carries TRBV11-2 and TRBJ1-3; TRBD1 matches 8 bases. Germline loops: CDR1 SGHAT, CDR2 FQNNGV. V shed 4 bases, J shed 3 bases, and the junction held 2 bases outside the gene matches. The length of the CDR3 is 14 residues.

CDR3 nucleotide sequence: TGTGCCAGTAGTACAACAGGGGGAGAGACCCAGTACTTC. It codes for CASSTTGGETQYF. V is TRBV19 and J is TRBJ2-5, with 8 bases identical to TRBD1. This CDR3 contains 13 residues. Germline V gene sequence: CDR1 LNHDA, CDR2 SQIVND (reference sequence). The J segment lost 4 bases and the V segment lost 4 bases, leaving 2 bases of the junction unmatched.

The chain combines TRBV12-3 or TRBV12-4 with TRBJ1-5; no firm D call. CDR3 length equals 13 residues. V lost 3 bases and J 0 bases, leaving 3 bases between the germline ends. CDR3 protein: CASSFYSNQPQHF. The CDR3 DNA sequence: TGTGCCAGCAGTTTTTATAGCAATCAGCCCCAGCATTTT.

A note on this clone: Germline is not matched at one junction end, which may reflect a read error. The V gene is TRBV11-3, the J gene TRBJ1-1; D uncertain. CDR3 size: 13 residues. The germline V gene has CDR1 SGHNT and CDR2 YENEEA. Here the CDR3 reads CASSLDPNTEAFF. The CDR3 nucleotides read TGTGCCAGCAGCCTAGACCCAAACACTGAAGCTTTCTTT.

J is TRBJ2-5 and V is TRBV19; weak D call: TRBD1 (5 bases). Per germline, CDR1 LNHDA and CDR2 SQIVND (reference sequence). The CDR3 sequence is 12 residues long. Between the trimmed V and J ends, which lost 5 bases and 3 bases, there was a span of 7 bases. The CDR3 coding sequence is TGTGCCAGTAGTTACAGGAAAGAGACCCAGTACTTC. Translating gives CASSYRKETQYF.

This rearrangement joins TRBV4-1 to TRBJ2-5, with TRBD2 matching over 8 bases. Trimming removed 2 bases from V and 5 bases from J; junction bases left unmatched: 7. The CDR3 sequence is 15 residues long. Germline CDR1 is MGHRA and CDR2 is YSYEKL. The CDR3 DNA sequence: TGCGCCAGCAGCCAACTGACTAGCGTGCGGGAGACCCAGTACTTC. Amino acids: CASSQLTSVRETQYF.

CDR3 sequence reads: CASSHGGDTQYF. In DNA, the CDR3 is TGTGCCAGCAGCCATGGAGGAGATACGCAGTATTTT. The V call is TRBV14, the J call TRBJ2-3, with D possibly matching TRBD2 (5 bases). V lost 3 bases and J lost 5, with 6 bases in between. CDR3 length: 12 amino acids. In germline, CDR1 is SGHDN, CDR2 FVKESK.

This sequence joins TRBV7-6 and TRBJ2-3, with D possibly TRBD1 on 5 matching bases. This CDR3 is built from 11 residues. The V end was cut by 7 bases, the J end by 4 bases, with 6 bases between. CDR1 SGHVS and CDR2 FNYEAQ come from the germline V gene. For the CDR3, the DNA is TGTGCCAGCAAAGGGGCAGATACGCAGTATTTT. Translation gives CASKGADTQYF.

The V call is TRBV7-5, the J call TRBJ2-5; TRBD2, the D gene given by the table, was not confirmed from the DNA. TRBV7-5 constitutes a pseudogene. This CDR3 spans 16 amino acids. DNA for the CDR3: TGTGCCAGAAGCCCGGAACGACTAGCGGGACAAGAGACCCAGTACTTC. Translating gives CARSPERLAGQETQYF.

This chain connects TRBV19 to TRBJ1-5, with D perhaps matching TRBD1 (5 bases). The CDR3 has 14 amino acids. Germline values: CDR1 LNHDA, CDR2 SQIVND (reference sequence). The V gene lost 7 bases and the J gene lost 1 base, with 11 bases spanning the gap. The CDR3 sequence: CASIQGRSNQPQHF. For the CDR3, the DNA is TGTGCCAGTATCCAGGGAAGGAGCAATCAGCCCCAGCATTTT.

This clone occurred a few times. The CDR3 DNA reads as TGCGCCAGCCGCGGACAGCCGACAACTAATGAAAAACTGTTTTTT. Translated, it gives CASRGQPTTNEKLFF. The chain couples TRBV5-1 to TRBJ1-4; D may be TRBD1 (6 bases). Germline values: CDR1 SGHRS, CDR2 YFSETQ. CDR3 size: 15 residues. V gave up 7 bases and J gave up 0 bases, with 13 bases separating them.

The chain is built from TRBV30 and TRBJ2-3, with 7 bases lining up with TRBD2. V was clipped by 8 bases and J by 7 bases; unmatched bases: 15. The V gene's germline CDR1 is GTSNPN and CDR2 SVGIG (reference sequence). The CDR3 extends over 14 amino acids. This CDR3 is CARGGLAERHTQYF. In nucleotides, the CDR3 is TGTGCCAGGGGTGGGCTAGCGGAAAGGCATACGCAGTATTTT.

V usage is TRBV4-2 and J usage is TRBJ2-1; 15 positions match TRBD2. The CDR3 totals 16 residues. J gave up 9 bases and V 1 base, and 4 bases lay outside the gene matches. In germline, CDR1 is LGHNA, CDR2 YNFKEQ. CDR3 in amino acids: CASSQAGLAGGSEQFF. The CDR3 DNA reads TGTGCCAGCAGCCAAGCCGGACTAGCGGGAGGGAGTGAGCAGTTCTTC.

The chain employs TRBV19 and TRBJ2-2; 7 nucleotides align to TRBD1. Per germline, CDR1 LNHDA and CDR2 SQIVND (reference sequence). The length of the CDR3 is 14 residues. Unmatched junction bases numbered 1, after V lost 4 bases and J lost 2 bases. The CDR3 spells CASSRTGNTGELFF. For the CDR3, the DNA is TGTGCCAGTAGTAGGACAGGCAACACCGGGGAGCTGTTTTTT.

This sequence joins TRBV21-1 and TRBJ1-4. TRBV21-1 is designated a pseudogene. The CDR3 has 16 amino acids. The CDR3 DNA follows: TGTGCCAGCAGCAAAACTTATGACGGTGGGAGGGAAAAACTGTTTTTT. This sequence encodes CASSKTYDGGREKLFF.

This chain connects TRBV19 to TRBJ2-5, with TRBD1 as a possible D gene (6 bases). The CDR3 length is 13 residues. V was shortened by 0 bases and J by 8 bases, with 10 bases between the two germline ends. Germline V gene lookup returns CDR1 LNHDA and CDR2 SQIVND (reference sequence). The CDR3 region has the DNA TGTGCCAGTAGTATAGAGGACGGGACAACCCAGTACTTC. Its translation: CASSIEDGTTQYF.

The rearrangement links TRBV4-3 to TRBJ1-2; D may be TRBD1 (5 bases). CDR3 length: 14 residues. Germline loops: CDR1 LGHNA, CDR2 YSLEER. V was pared by 4 bases and J by 2 bases, with 11 bases between. CDR3 protein: CASSPGRGNYGYTF. The CDR3 bases are TGCGCCAGCAGCCCGGGCCGGGGGAACTATGGCTACACCTTC.